The following is a T cell receptor (beta chain) sequence with its context. Its matching antigen is unknown. The germline CDR1 and CDR2 sequences are LNHDA and SQIVND (reference sequence). The CDR3 extends over 17 amino acids. The ends were cut back, 4 bases at V and 8 bases at J, with 24 bases in the middle. These data belong to a study of Ad26.COV2.S vaccination and SARS-CoV-2 variants. Study findings and constraints: Overall T cell responses may have been underestimated by the analyses of TCR breadth and depth.

Libraries were prepared by immunoSEQ multiplex PCR; TCRdb keeps only in-frame clonotypes and omits some of them. The repertoire holds over 110,000 clones, 86% seen once, with approximately 5.1% in the top ten. This TCR was recovered from a human donor who had recovered from COVID-19. Material: peripheral blood, obtained after recovery from COVID-19. The gene calls are TRBV19 and TRBJ1-3; maybe TRBD1 (5 bases). The DNA for the CDR3 is TGTGCCAGTAGTACCGCCGGGACTCTCACCCGGACGGACACCATATATTTT. Translation gives CASSTAGTLTRTDTIYF.